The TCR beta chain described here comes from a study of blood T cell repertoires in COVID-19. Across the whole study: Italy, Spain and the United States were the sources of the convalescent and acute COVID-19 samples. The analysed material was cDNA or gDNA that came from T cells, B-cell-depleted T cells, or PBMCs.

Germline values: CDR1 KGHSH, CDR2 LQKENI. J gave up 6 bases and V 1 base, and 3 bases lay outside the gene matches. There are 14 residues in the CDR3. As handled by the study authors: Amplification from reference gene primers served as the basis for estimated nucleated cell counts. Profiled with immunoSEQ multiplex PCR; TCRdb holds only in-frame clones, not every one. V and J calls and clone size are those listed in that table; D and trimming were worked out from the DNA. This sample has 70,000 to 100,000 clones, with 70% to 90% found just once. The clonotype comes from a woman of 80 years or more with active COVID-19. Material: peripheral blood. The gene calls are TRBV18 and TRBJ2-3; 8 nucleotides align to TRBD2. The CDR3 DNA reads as TGTGCCAGCTCACCACAGCGGGAGTGGGATACGCAGTATTTT. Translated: CASSPQREWDTQYF.